This T cell receptor beta chain originates from a study of T cell repertoires in cytomegalovirus infection. About the research overall: It was recently identified HLA-C-restricted and well-studied HLA-B-restricted CMV epitopes that the study used. In public TCR beta signatures, there were indications of both CMV infection and matching HLA type.

General study points: Carriers of CMV plus the relevant HLA were identified by cumulative public TCR beta family frequency.

Germline CDR1 SGHTA, CDR2 FQGNSA. This CDR3 is built from 14 residues. Between the trimmed V and J ends, which lost 5 bases and 0 bases, there was a span of 7 bases. This clonotype was seen ten or more times. Its antigen is unknown. TCRdb re-analysed the reads in MiXCR, keeping a single row per CDR3 protein. The data hold 450,000 to 600,000 distinct CDR3 sequences, with roughly a third observed a single time. The chain combines TRBV7-2 with TRBJ2-2; D gene ambiguous. This specimen was cultured PBMCs, taken from culture after CMV antigen stimulation. The receptor was isolated from a human donor in good health (CMV status not recorded). Some clones in this sample may be carry-over from other donors' samples. For the CDR3, the DNA is TGTGCCAGCAGCCCTAGGGCGAACACCGGGGAGCTGTTTTTT. This translates into CASSPRANTGELFF.